The table lists the clone carrying this TCR beta chain with many counts. The antigen is not known. Each CDR3 protein is one row after TCRdb ran MiXCR on the RT-PCR reads. The sample holds about half a million distinct CDR3 sequences; 7.6% are singletons and the top ten take around 13%. The entry originates in a study of response to subunit inactivated influenza vaccine. Study results and caveats: The authors put forward the suggestion that each seasonal influenza vaccination may bring in only a limited number of new T cells.

The source was PBMCs from blood, collected around 25 months after vaccination. The source is a man aged 45-69 years who received an inactivated influenza vaccine.

The CDR3 DNA reads TGCGCCAGCAGCTTTGAGGGACCCGGGGACATTCAGTACTTC. Residues: CASSFEGPGDIQYF. The chain carries TRBV5-1 and TRBJ2-4, with D perhaps TRBD1 or TRBD2 (5 bases each). The germline V and J ends were trimmed by 2 bases and 8 bases, with 14 bases remaining between them. This CDR3 region has 14 residues. Germline assignment: CDR1 SGHRS and CDR2 YFSETQ.